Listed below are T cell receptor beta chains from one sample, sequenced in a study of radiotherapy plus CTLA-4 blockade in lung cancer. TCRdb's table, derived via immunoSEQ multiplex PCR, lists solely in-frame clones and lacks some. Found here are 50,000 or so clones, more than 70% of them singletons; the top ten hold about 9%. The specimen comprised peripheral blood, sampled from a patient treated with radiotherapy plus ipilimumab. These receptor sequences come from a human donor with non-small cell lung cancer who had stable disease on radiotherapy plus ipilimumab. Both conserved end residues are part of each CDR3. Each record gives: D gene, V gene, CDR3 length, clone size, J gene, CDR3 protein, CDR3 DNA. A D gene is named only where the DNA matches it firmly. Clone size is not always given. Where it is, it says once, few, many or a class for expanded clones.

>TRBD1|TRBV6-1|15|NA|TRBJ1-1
CASRPAGQGDTEAFF
TGTGCCAGCAGACCAGCTGGACAGGGGGACACTGAAGCTTTCTTT
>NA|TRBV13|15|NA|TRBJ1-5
CASTSGRGSGQPQHF
TGTGCCAGCACCTCGGGGAGGGGATCAGGACAGCCCCAGCATTTT
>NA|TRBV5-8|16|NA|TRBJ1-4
CASSPDRIATNEKLFF
TGTGCCAGCAGCCCAGACAGGATTGCAACTAATGAAAAACTGTTTTTT
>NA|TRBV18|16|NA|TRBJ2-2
CASSTGKGLNTGELFF
TGTGCCAGCTCAACGGGGAAGGGTTTGAACACCGGGGAGCTGTTTTTT
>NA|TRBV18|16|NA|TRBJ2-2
CASSPREMSGHGELFF
TGTGCCAGCTCCCCGCGGGAAATGTCGGGGCACGGGGAGCTGTTTTTT
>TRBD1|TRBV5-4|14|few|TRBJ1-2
CASSWGQGDLGYTF
TGTGCCAGCAGCTGGGGACAGGGTGATCTGGGCTACACCTTC
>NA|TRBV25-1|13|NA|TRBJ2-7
CASSPADSYEQYF
TGTGCCAGCAGTCCAGCTGACAGCTACGAGCAGTACTTC
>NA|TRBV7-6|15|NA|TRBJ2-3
CASSLSVIFTDTQYF
TGTGCCAGCAGCTTATCGGTCATTTTTACGGATACGCAGTATTTT
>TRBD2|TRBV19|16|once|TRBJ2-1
CASTLTSGGSYNEQFF
TGTGCCAGTACCCTGACTAGCGGGGGGTCATACAATGAGCAGTTCTTC
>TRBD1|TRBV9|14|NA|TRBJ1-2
CASTWTGDDYGYTF
TGTGCCAGCACCTGGACAGGGGACGACTATGGCTACACCTTC
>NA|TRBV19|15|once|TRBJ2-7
CASSGPPGPRDEQYF
TGTGCCAGTAGTGGGCCCCCGGGACCCCGGGACGAGCAGTACTTC
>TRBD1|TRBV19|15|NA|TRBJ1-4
CASSLSQGAHEKLFF
TGTGCCAGTAGTCTCTCGCAGGGGGCGCATGAAAAACTGTTTTTT
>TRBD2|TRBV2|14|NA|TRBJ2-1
CASRQRGAYNEQFF
TGTGCCAGCAGACAGCGGGGAGCCTACAATGAGCAGTTCTTC
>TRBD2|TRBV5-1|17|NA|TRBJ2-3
CASSLFRLAGGSDTQYF
TGCGCCAGCAGCTTGTTCCGTCTAGCGGGGGGCTCAGATACGCAGTATTTT
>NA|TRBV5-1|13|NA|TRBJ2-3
CATSQVSTDTQYF
TGCGCCACCTCGCAAGTTAGCACAGATACGCAGTATTTT
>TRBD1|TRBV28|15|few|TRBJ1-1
CAINRGRFTNTEAFF
TGTGCCATAAACAGGGGGAGGTTTACGAACACTGAAGCTTTCTTT
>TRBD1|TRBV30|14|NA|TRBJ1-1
CAWSRTGGGTEAFF
TGTGCCTGGAGTAGGACAGGGGGTGGCACTGAAGCTTTCTTT
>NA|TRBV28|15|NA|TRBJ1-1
CASSSIGGAPSGAFF
TGTGCCAGCAGCTCCATTGGAGGGGCGCCCTCAGGAGCTTTCTTT
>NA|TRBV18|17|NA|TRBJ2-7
CASSPPFQESPSYEQYF
TGTGCCAGCTCACCACCGTTTCAGGAAAGCCCAAGCTACGAGCAGTACTTC
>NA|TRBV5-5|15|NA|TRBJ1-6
CASSFRQSYNSPLHF
TGTGCCAGCAGCTTTCGACAGTCCTATAATTCACCCCTCCACTTT